These T cell receptor beta chains were read from a single sample in a study of T cell repertoires in cytomegalovirus infection. For these TCRs, the target antigens are not known. TCRdb itself ran the reads through MiXCR, one entry per CDR3 protein. The sample has about 830,000 distinct CDR3 sequences, about 33% seen once. Sequenced here: cultured CD8+ T cells from PBMCs, sampled from culture after CMV antigen stimulation. All receptors come from a human donor in good health (CMV status not recorded). Some clones in this sample may be carry-over from other donors' samples. The CDR3 runs from the conserved cysteine through the conserved F or W. Each record gives: J gene, clone size, V gene, D gene, CDR3 protein, CDR3 DNA. A D gene is named only where the DNA matches it firmly. Some rows mark clone size as missing; the rest say once, few, many or name a class of expanded clone.

>TRBJ1-5|.|TRBV20-1|.
CSARPGVNQPQHF
TGCAGTGCTAGACCAGGGGTAAATCAGCCCCAGCATTTT
>TRBJ2-5|.|TRBV28|TRBD1
CASSSGQGGVQETQYF
TGTGCCAGCAGTTCGGGACAGGGAGGTGTCCAAGAGACCCAGTACTTC
>TRBJ1-6|.|TRBV27|.
CASSLGTPASPLHF
TGTGCCAGCAGTTTAGGGACTCCGGCTTCACCCCTCCACTTT
>TRBJ2-5|.|TRBV29-1|.
CSVEGGRVGETQYF
TGCAGCGTTGAAGGGGGGCGAGTGGGAGAGACCCAGTACTTC
>TRBJ2-1|many|TRBV19|.
CASSWGTFNNEQFF
TGTGCCAGTAGTTGGGGGACGTTTAACAATGAGCAGTTCTTC
>TRBJ1-2|.|TRBV2|.
CASTPKGNYGYTF
TGTGCCAGCACCCCTAAAGGGAACTATGGCTACACCTTC
>TRBJ2-7|.|TRBV6-2/TRBV6-3|.
CASSYGKALLDEQYF
TGTGCCAGCAGTTACGGTAAAGCCCTCCTGGACGAGCAGTACTTC
>TRBJ2-5|many|TRBV7-9|.
CASSTLSTETDETQYF
TGTGCCAGCAGCACCCTATCGACGGAGACGGATGAGACCCAGTACTTC
>TRBJ1-1|many|TRBV5-1|.
CASSWGSNTEAFF
TGCGCCAGCAGCTGGGGGTCGAACACTGAAGCTTTCTTT
>TRBJ2-7|.|TRBV12-3/TRBV12-4|.
CASSLNRREEQYF
TGTGCCAGCAGTTTAAATCGGAGGGAAGAGCAGTACTTC
>TRBJ1-2|once|TRBV27|.
CANSSGRQGYTF
TGTGCCAACAGTTCCGGCAGGCAGGGCTACACCTTC
>TRBJ2-3|.|TRBV19|TRBD2
CASSSWTSVGTYGPDTQYF
TGTGCCAGTAGTTCATGGACTAGCGTGGGCACGTACGGTCCAGATACGCAGTATTTT
>TRBJ1-2|.|TRBV7-6|TRBD1
CASSSPKWGQQLAHGYTF
TGTGCCAGCAGCTCTCCAAAATGGGGACAGCAACTCGCCCATGGCTACACCTTC
>TRBJ2-1|few|TRBV25-1|TRBD2
CASRDSGGAGDEQFF
TGTGCCAGCAGGGATAGCGGGGGGGCAGGAGATGAGCAGTTCTTC
>TRBJ2-3|many|TRBV7-8|.
CASSLVGAIIARDTQYF
TGTGCCAGCAGCTTAGTAGGAGCGATAATAGCTAGAGATACGCAGTATTTT
>TRBJ2-4|.|TRBV7-9|.
CASNLDRAKNIQYF
TGTGCCAGCAACTTAGACAGGGCCAAAAACATTCAGTACTTC
>TRBJ1-1|many|TRBV7-8|.
CASSPGQSEAFF
TGTGCCAGCAGCCCAGGACAGTCTGAAGCTTTCTTT
>TRBJ2-3|many|TRBV7-8|TRBD2
CASSLVPARGGDTQYF
TGTGCCAGCAGCTTAGTACCTGCGCGGGGGGGCGATACGCAGTATTTT
>TRBJ1-3|.|TRBV12-3/TRBV12-4|.
CASSLARGQNTIYF
TGTGCCAGCAGTTTGGCTAGGGGACAAAACACCATATATTTT
>TRBJ2-2|many|TRBV7-6|TRBD1
CASSGIRVTGETGELFF
TGTGCCAGCAGCGGTATTAGAGTTACAGGGGAGACCGGGGAGCTGTTTTTT
>TRBJ2-1|.|TRBV29-1|.
CSVNRESENEQFF
TGCAGCGTTAACAGGGAATCCGAGAATGAGCAGTTCTTC
>TRBJ2-1|.|TRBV12-3/TRBV12-4|.
CASISGSPFDEQFF
TGTGCCAGCATCTCGGGTTCTCCGTTCGATGAGCAGTTCTTC
>TRBJ1-5|many|TRBV12-3/TRBV12-4|.
CASSFQYSNQPQHF
TGTGCCAGCAGTTTCCAGTATAGCAATCAGCCCCAGCATTTT
>TRBJ2-7|.|TRBV2|.
CASTPKDISYAYEQYF
TGTGCCAGCACCCCTAAGGATATTAGTTACGCCTACGAGCAGTACTTC
>TRBJ2-2|few|TRBV5-6|.
CASSPLMNTGELFF
TGTGCCAGCAGCCCATTGATGAACACCGGGGAGCTGTTTTTT
>TRBJ1-2|.|TRBV12-3/TRBV12-4|.
CASSLGQLGYTF
TGTGCCAGCAGCCTCGGGCAGCTAGGCTACACCTTC
>TRBJ2-7|.|TRBV7-9|.
CASSSPETGRGTYEQYF
TGTGCCAGCAGCTCCCCGGAGACAGGGAGGGGAACCTACGAGCAGTACTTC
>TRBJ1-1|many|TRBV7-8|TRBD1
CASSLVTGGENTEAFF
TGTGCCAGCAGCTTAGTGACAGGGGGCGAGAACACTGAAGCTTTCTTT
>TRBJ1-1|.|TRBV11-2|TRBD1
CASSLVTGGARSGAFF
TGTGCCAGCAGCTTAGTTACAGGGGGCGCGAGGTCCGGAGCTTTCTTT
>TRBJ2-3|few|TRBV7-2|.
CASSVRAEITTDTQYF
TGTGCCAGCAGCGTTCGGGCCGAGATAACCACAGATACGCAGTATTTT
>TRBJ2-2|many|TRBV6-1|TRBD1
CASSEAWTGGFGELFF
TGTGCCAGCAGTGAAGCCTGGACAGGGGGCTTCGGGGAGCTGTTTTTT
>TRBJ2-7|.|TRBV19|.
CAPVGGAYEQYF
TGTGCCCCCGTTGGAGGGGCCTACGAGCAGTACTTC
>TRBJ1-5|.|TRBV9|.
CASSGGQHNQPQHF
TGTGCCAGCAGCGGCGGACAGCACAATCAGCCCCAGCATTTT
>TRBJ2-7|many|TRBV12-3/TRBV12-4|.
CASSLATQSYEQYF
TGTGCCAGCAGTTTAGCGACACAATCCTACGAGCAGTACTTC
>TRBJ2-3|few|TRBV6-5|.
CASRQRDTQYF
TGTGCCAGCAGACAGAGGGATACGCAGTATTTT
>TRBJ2-2|few|TRBV11-2|.
CASSPRSGLRTVGGELFF
TGTGCCAGCAGCCCACGGTCCGGTCTTAGGACAGTCGGCGGGGAGCTGTTTTTT
>TRBJ2-1|many|TRBV4-1|.
CASSQEERSEQFF
TGCGCCAGCAGCCAAGAAGAACGGAGTGAGCAGTTCTTC
>TRBJ2-1|.|TRBV29-1|TRBD2
CSVLISGVGYNEQFF
TGCAGCGTTTTAATTAGCGGGGTGGGTTACAATGAGCAGTTCTTC
>TRBJ2-5|.|TRBV11-2|.
CASSLAGGRQGETQYF
TGTGCCAGCAGCTTAGCTGGGGGGAGGCAGGGAGAGACCCAGTACTTC
>TRBJ1-1|few|TRBV5-6|.
CASSLNWGTPEGTEAFF
TGTGCCAGCAGCTTAAACTGGGGTACACCCGAGGGAACTGAAGCTTTCTTT
>TRBJ1-5|.|TRBV28|TRBD1
CASSDGTVQPQHF
TGTGCCAGCAGTGACGGGACAGTTCAGCCCCAGCATTTT
>TRBJ2-5|many|TRBV7-2|.
CASSLVSSVTQETQYF
TGTGCCAGCAGCTTAGTGTCTAGCGTCACCCAAGAGACCCAGTACTTC